The rows below give T cell receptor beta chains drawn from one sample of a study of early T cells in non-severe SARS-CoV-2 infection. TCRdb itself ran the 5' RACE reads through MiXCR, one entry per CDR3 protein. The repertoire has some 83,000 distinct CDR3 sequences, about 10% of them found once; the top ten carry 8% to 10%. This material consisted of whole blood, taken at baseline. The origin of the receptors is an adult who was a healthcare worker with PCR-confirmed SARS-CoV-2 infection or an uninfected control (not recorded which). Both conserved end residues are trimmed from each CDR3.

TRBV29-1,TRBJ2-6,SALRDGHSGANVLT
TRBV27,TRBJ2-1,ASSLQGGTYNEQF
TRBV15,TRBJ2-5,ATSVAEGGLETQY
TRBV7-3,TRBJ2-5,ASSLKGHETQY
TRBV28,TRBJ2-1,ASSWGASGSGDEQF
TRBV5-1,TRBJ2-1,ASSSPTGHEQF
TRBV5-6,TRBJ1-2,ASSSGQGGGYT
TRBV11-2,TRBJ2-2,ASSSAGGLLNTGELF
TRBV12-3/TRBV12-4,TRBJ2-3,ASSPRLAGAVGTDTQY
TRBV5-1,TRBJ2-1,ASSLVGGGPPDEQF
TRBV2,TRBJ2-3,ASSSGLAGDTQY
TRBV28,TRBJ1-5,ASSLPTDRADQPQH
TRBV28,TRBJ2-3,ASKGRPMGDTQY